The 5 T cell receptor beta chains in this list originate from one sample, sequenced in a study of identical twins. Via MiXCR, TCRdb re-called the 5' RACE reads, giving one row per CDR3 protein. The sample includes 270,000 or so distinct CDR3 sequences, about 8.3% of them seen just once. Another study also made use of these data, one on yellow fever vaccine responses in identical twins.

Sequenced input: CD8+ T cells sorted from blood. These receptors all stem from a woman under 30 in good health.

This clonotype was counted many times. The chain is built from TRBV20-1 and TRBJ2-1; TRBD2 agrees at 8 bases. Looked up from germline, CDR1 is DFQATT and CDR2 is SNEGSKA (reference sequence). V was pared by 6 bases and J by 8 bases, with 12 bases of the junction left unmatched. The CDR3 is made up of 14 amino acids. CDR3 coding DNA: TGCAGTGCAGGGGATGGGACTAGGGACTATGAGCAGTTCTTC. This gives the protein CSAGDGTRDYEQFF.

This clonotype has a handful of counts. This sequence joins TRBV7-9 and TRBJ2-1; D not resolved. Germline lookup yields CDR1 SEHNR and CDR2 FQNEAQ (reference sequence). CDR3 length equals 12 residues. With 4 bases removed from V and 8 bases from J, the gap between germline ends came to 9 bases. The CDR3 reads CASSSGPYEQFF. In nucleotides, the CDR3 is TGTGCCAGCAGCTCCGGCCCCTATGAGCAGTTCTTC.

There are many counts of this clonotype. The genes are TRBV6-2 or TRBV6-3 and TRBJ1-5; D not resolved. V dropped 2 bases and J dropped 6 bases, with 11 bases sitting between them. This CDR3 comprises 14 residues. Germline values: CDR1 MNHEY, CDR2 SVGEGT. This CDR3 reads CASSYGSGGQPQHF. CDR3 coding DNA: TGTGCCAGCAGTTACGGGTCAGGAGGTCAGCCCCAGCATTTT.

This clonotype has just a few counts. The rearrangement links TRBV19 to TRBJ2-3; TRBD1 or TRBD2 may be the D gene (5 bases each). The V end was cut by 6 bases, the J end by 0 bases, with 16 bases between. This CDR3 region has 16 residues. The V gene's germline CDR1 is LNHDA and CDR2 SQIVND (reference sequence). CDR3 protein: CASRDWDGLSTDTQYF. CDR3 sequence (DNA): TGTGCCAGTAGAGACTGGGACGGACTCAGCACAGATACGCAGTATTTT.

This clonotype has more than one count but fewer than ten. This sequence joins TRBV5-1 and TRBJ1-1; maybe TRBD1 (6 bases). Germline V gene data show CDR1 as SGHRS and CDR2 as YFSETQ. Trimming stripped 0 bases from V and 10 bases from J, with 13 bases between. This CDR3 contains 13 residues. CDR3 in DNA: TGCGCCAGCAGCTTGGAAACAGGGTTTGTAGCTTTCTTT. It translates to CASSLETGFVAFF.